This TCR beta chain originates from a study of blood T cells in healthy people across ages (dated by TCRdb to the mid-2010s). Turning to the overall study: In model experiments, template switching captured roughly one uniquely barcoded TCR beta cDNA molecule for every two T cells. Age-related changes in TCR beta repertoire diversity were measured in the study by deep sequencing normalized with unique cDNA molecular identifiers. Donors were grouped into four age groups: young (average 16 years), middle-aged (over 35), aged (62) and long-lived (about 89). Donors of different ages were randomly distributed across sequencing lanes to avoid experimental bias. Using the same blood draw, the study looked at two additional independent replicas of 1 million unique cDNA reads for two donors, one aged 18 to 29 and the other aged 80 or older.

The library came from 5' RACE. Sequencing took place on an Illumina HiSeq 2500. A second PCR of roughly 7 to 11 cycles was performed with a sample-barcoded 5' primer and a J-beta primer mix. A unique molecular identifier was introduced onto each TCR beta cDNA molecule by a template-switch 5' adaptor carrying 12 random nucleotides. Each sample yielded at least 2.5 million CDR3-containing paired-end reads. First-strand cDNA was synthesized from all RNA with the Mint cDNA synthesis kit, primed by a TRBC-specific oligonucleotide. Following uracil-DNA glycosylase treatment, a first 18-cycle PCR with universal primers M1SS and BC2_uni_R was performed on all cDNA. Per the source publication's procedure: Normalization of each sample was performed by random selection of 1 million high-quality reads, each carrying a distinct molecular identifier. Instead of being binned into consensus sequences, reads with shared molecular identifiers were discarded. MiTCR, run with a Q25 quality threshold and the strictest error-elimination algorithm, handled CDR3 identification, clonotype clustering and error correction. A nonparametric unseen species model with Euler transformation was used to estimate lower-bound total TCR beta diversity. The raw public data were reprocessed by TCRdb itself: fastp quality trimming at Q25, MiXCR clonotype calling, in-frame beta chains only. For every CDR3 protein sequence, its rows merge into one entry that carries the most common genes and DNA. These V and J calls originate from TCRdb's pipeline instead of the authors' own analysis. The sample profile shows some 1.7 million distinct CDR3 sequences; roughly 28% of them were found once. The ten largest clones represent less than 9.5% of the sample.

The paper's findings and limits, for the study overall: Compared with the aged group, the long-lived group had more naive CD4+ T cells, fewer expanded clones and increased TCR diversity, suggesting age selection. Observed TCR beta diversity correlated strongly with the percentage of naive T cells measured by flow cytometry. Because the CMV infection status of the donors was unknown, age-related changes in expanded clonotypes may potentially have been confounded. Conclusive comparison of naive and antigen-experienced compartments was prevented by the profiling of bulk unsorted PBMCs. Estimates of total diversity based on one million sequenced T cells were considered lower bounds and underestimates. As age increased, observed TCR beta diversity per million T cells dropped in a roughly linear way, and a significant reduction was already evident by age about 40.

This clonotype was counted many times. What this receptor recognizes is not known. Per-base quality was not reported, and no clone a single base away is much larger than it. Compared with germline, V lacks 4 bases and J lacks 3 bases; bases without a gene match: 4. The germline V gene gives CDR1 as SGHRS and CDR2 as YFSETQ. From the cysteine up to the phenylalanine, the CDR3 has a length of 13 residues. Here the CDR3 DNA is all that survives: 39 bases in frame from base 1. The roughly 38 donors, aged about 6 to 100 years, were systemically healthy Caucasian individuals from Russia. Each donor gave ten milliliters of peripheral blood, collected into EDTA-treated Vacutainer tubes. PBMCs were isolated by Ficoll-Paque density-gradient centrifugation, with at least 6.5 million obtained per sample. Trizol reagent was used to extract total RNA from the PBMCs, yielding at least 5.5 micrograms per sample. For every donor, flow cytometry on a PBMC aliquot measured the percentage of naive CD45RAhigh/CD27high T cells.

The V and J genes are TRBV5-1 and TRBJ2-7, with TRBD2 matching 7 junction bases. The source material was blood. The clonotype originates from a woman between 25 and 40 years old in good health. The nucleotides are TGCGCCAGCAGCGCACGGGACTACTACGAGCAGTACTTC. Its coded protein is CASSARDYYEQYF.